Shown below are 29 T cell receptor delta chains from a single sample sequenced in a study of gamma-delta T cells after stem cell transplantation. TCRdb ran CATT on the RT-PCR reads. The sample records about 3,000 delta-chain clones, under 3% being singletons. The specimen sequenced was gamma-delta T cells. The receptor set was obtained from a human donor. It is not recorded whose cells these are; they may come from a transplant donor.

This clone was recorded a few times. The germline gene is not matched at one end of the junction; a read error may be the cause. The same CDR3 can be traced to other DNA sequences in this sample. The CDR3 region is CACDKLGDTQDTDKLIF. CDR3 bases: TGTGCCTGTGACAAATTGGGGGATACCCAGGACACCGATAAGCTCATCTTT. The chain employs TRDV2 and TRDJ1; TRDD3 aligns across 10 bases. Germline values: CDR1 GEAIGNYY, CDR2 EKD. This CDR3 contains 17 residues.

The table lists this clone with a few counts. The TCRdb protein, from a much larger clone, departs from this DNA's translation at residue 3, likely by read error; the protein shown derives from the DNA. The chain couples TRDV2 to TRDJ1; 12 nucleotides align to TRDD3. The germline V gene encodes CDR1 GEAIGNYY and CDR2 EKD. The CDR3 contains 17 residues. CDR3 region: CARDALLGDTVSLGLIF. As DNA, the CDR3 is TGTGCCCGTGACGCCCTCCTGGGGGATACGGTATCCTTAGGACTCATCTTT.

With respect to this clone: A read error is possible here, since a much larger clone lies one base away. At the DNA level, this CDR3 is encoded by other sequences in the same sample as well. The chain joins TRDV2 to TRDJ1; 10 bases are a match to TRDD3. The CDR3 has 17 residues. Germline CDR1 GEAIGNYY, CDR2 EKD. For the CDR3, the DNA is TGTGCTTGTGACACCTTGGGGGATACCGGGTACACCGATAAACTCATCTTT. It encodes CACDTLGDTGYTDKLIF.

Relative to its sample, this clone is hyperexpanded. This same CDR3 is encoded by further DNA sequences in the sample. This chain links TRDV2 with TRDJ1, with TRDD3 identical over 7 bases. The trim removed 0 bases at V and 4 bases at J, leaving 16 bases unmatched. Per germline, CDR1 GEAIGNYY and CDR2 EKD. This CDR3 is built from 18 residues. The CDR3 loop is CACDTVSGGPPLGDKLIF. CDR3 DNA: TGTGCCTGTGACACCGTGTCTGGGGGTCCCCCTCTGGGCGATAAACTCATCTTT.

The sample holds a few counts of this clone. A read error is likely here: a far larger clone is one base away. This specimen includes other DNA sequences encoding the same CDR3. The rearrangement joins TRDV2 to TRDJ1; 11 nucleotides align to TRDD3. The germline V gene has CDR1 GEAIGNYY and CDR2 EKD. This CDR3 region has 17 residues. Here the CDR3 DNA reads TGTGCCTGCGACACGTTGTTGGGGGATACGTACACCGATAAACTCATCTTT. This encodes CACDTLLGDTYTDKLIF.

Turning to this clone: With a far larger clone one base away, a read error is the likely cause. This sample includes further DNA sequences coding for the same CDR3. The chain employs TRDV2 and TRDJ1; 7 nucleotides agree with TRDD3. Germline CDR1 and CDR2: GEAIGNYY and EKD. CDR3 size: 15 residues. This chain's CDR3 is CACDKLGEYTDKLIF. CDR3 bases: TGTGCCTGTGACAAATTGGGGGAATACACCGATAAGCTCATCTTT.

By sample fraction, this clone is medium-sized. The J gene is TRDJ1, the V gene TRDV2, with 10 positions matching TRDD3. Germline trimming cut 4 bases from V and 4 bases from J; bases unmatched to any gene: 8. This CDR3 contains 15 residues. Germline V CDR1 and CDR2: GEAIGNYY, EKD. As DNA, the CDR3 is TGTGCCTGTGATAGACTGGGGGATGTCGGCGATAAACTCATCTTT. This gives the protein CACDRLGDVGDKLIF.

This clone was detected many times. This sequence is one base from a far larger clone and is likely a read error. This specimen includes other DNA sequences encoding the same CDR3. The CDR3 DNA is TGTGCCTGTGACACCGCTGGGGGATACAGAGCGCAACTCTTCTTT. Translating gives CACDTAGGYRAQLFF. This chain uses TRDV2 with TRDJ2, with 11 bases fitting TRDD3. Germline V gives CDR1 GEAIGNYY, CDR2 EKD. This CDR3 is built from 15 residues. Unmatched junction bases numbered 7, after V lost 0 bases and J lost 11 bases.

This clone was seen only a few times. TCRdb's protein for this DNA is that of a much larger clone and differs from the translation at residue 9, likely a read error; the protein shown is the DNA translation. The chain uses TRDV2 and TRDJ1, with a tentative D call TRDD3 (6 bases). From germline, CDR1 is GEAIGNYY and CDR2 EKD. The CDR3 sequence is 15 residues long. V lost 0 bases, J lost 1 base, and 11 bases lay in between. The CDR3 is CACDTVGGGTDKLIF. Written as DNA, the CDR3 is TGTGCCTGTGACACCGTTGGGGGTGGCACCGATAAACTCATCTTT.

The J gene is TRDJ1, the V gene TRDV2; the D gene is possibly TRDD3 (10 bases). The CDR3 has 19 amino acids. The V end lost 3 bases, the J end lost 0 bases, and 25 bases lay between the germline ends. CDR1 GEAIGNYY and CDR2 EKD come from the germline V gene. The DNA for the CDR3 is TGTGCCTGTGACTCCCTTCCTACTGAACTGGGGGATTACACCGATAAACTCATCTTT. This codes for CACDSLPTELGDYTDKLIF.

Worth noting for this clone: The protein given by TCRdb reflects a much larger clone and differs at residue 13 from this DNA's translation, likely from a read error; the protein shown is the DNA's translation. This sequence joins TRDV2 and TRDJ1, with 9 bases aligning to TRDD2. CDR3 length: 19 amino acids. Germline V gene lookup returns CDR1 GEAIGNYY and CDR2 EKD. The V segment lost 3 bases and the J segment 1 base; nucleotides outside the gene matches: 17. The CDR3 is CACDSLPTELGSITDKLIF. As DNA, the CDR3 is TGTGCCTGTGACTCCCTTCCTACTGAACTGGGGTCCATCACCGATAAACTCATCTTT.

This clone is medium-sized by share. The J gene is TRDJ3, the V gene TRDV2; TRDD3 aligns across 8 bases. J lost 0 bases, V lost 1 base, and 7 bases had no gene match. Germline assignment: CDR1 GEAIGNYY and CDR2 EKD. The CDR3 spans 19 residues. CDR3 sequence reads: CACDTVLGGSSWDTRQMFF. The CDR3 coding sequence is TGTGCCTGTGACACGGTACTGGGGGGGAGCTCCTGGGACACCCGACAGATGTTTTTC.

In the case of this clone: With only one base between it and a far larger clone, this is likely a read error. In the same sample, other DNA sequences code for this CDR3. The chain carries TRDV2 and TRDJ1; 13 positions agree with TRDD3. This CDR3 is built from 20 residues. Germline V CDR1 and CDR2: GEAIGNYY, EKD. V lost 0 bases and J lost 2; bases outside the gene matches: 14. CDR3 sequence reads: CACDTVKLGDTRILTDKLIF. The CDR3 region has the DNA TGTGCCTGTGACACCGTTAAACTGGGGGATACGCGTATTTTAACCGATAAACTCATCTTT.

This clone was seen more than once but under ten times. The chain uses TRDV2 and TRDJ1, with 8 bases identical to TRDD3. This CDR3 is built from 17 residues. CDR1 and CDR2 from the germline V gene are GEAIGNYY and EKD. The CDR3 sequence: CAYDTLGDVGYTDKLIF. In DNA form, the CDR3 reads TGTGCTTATGACACCCTGGGGGACGTCGGGTACACCGATAAACTCATCTTT.

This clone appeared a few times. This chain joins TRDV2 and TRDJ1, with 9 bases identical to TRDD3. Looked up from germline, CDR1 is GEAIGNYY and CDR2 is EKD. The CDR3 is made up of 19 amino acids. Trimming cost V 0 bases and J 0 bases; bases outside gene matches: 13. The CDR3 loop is CACDTGGTGGTTYTDKLIF. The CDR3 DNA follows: TGTGCCTGTGACACCGGGGGGACTGGGGGAACGACGTACACCGATAAACTCATCTTT.

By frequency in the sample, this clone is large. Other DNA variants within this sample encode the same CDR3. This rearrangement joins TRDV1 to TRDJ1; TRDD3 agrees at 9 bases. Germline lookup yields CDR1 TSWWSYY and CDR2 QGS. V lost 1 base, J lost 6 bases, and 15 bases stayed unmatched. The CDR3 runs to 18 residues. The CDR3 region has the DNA TGTGCTCTTGGGGAACCCTTCCTCTGGGGATACGGACGTTATAAACTCATCTTT. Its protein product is CALGEPFLWGYGRYKLIF.

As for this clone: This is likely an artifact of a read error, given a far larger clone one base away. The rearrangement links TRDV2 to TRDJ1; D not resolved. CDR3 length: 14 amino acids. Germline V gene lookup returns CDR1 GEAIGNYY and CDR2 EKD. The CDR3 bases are TGTGCCCGTGACACCATTTCAAACACCGATAAACTCATCTTT. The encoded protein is CARDTISNTDKLIF.

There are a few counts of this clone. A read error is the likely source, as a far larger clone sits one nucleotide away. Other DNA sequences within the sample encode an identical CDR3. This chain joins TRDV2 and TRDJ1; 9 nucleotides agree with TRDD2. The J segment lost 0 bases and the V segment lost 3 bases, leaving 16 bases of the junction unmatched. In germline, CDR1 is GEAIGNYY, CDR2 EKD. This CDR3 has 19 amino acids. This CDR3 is CACDSLPTELGSNTDKLIF. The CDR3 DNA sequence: TGTGCCTGTGACTCCCTTCCTACTGAACTGGGTTCCAACACCGATAAACTCATCTTT.

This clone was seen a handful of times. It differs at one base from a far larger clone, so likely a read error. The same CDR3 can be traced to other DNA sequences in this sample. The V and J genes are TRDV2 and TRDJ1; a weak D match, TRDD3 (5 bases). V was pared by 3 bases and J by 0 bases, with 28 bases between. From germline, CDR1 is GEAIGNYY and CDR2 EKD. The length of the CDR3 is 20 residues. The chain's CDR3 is CACDSLASGDTVPYTDKLIF. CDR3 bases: TGTGCCTGTGACTCCCTTGCGTCTGGCGATACAGTCCCTTACACCGATAAACTCATCTTT.

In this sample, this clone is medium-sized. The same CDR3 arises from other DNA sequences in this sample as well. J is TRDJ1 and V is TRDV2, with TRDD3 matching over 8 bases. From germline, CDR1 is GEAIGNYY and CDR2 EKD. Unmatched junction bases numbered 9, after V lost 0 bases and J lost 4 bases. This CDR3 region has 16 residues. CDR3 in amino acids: CACDTIGGSLVDKLIF. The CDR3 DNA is TGTGCCTGTGACACCATTGGGGGATCCCTTGTCGATAAACTCATCTTT.

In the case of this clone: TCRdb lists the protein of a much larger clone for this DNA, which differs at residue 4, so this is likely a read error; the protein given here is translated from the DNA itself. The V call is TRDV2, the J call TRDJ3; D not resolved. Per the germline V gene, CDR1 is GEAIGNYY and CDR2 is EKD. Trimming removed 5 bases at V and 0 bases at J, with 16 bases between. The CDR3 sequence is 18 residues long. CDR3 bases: TGTGCCTGTGGCCCGGTCGCAGGAGACTCCTGGGACACCCGACAGATGTTTTTC. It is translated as CACGPVAGDSWDTRQMFF.

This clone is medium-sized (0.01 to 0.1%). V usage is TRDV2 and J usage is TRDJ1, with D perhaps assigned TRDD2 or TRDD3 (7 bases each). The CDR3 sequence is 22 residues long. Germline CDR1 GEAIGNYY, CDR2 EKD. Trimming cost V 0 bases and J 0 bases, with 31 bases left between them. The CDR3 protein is CACDTVLSYEGGSEPHTDKLIF. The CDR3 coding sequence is TGTGCCTGTGACACCGTCCTTTCCTACGAAGGGGGATCCGAGCCTCACACCGATAAACTCATCTTT.

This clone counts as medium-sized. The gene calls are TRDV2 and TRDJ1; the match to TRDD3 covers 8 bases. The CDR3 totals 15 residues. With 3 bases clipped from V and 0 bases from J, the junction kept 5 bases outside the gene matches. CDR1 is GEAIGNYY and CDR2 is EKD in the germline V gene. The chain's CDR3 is CACDVLGGYTDKLIF. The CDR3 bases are TGTGCCTGTGACGTACTGGGGGGCTACACCGATAAACTCATCTTT.

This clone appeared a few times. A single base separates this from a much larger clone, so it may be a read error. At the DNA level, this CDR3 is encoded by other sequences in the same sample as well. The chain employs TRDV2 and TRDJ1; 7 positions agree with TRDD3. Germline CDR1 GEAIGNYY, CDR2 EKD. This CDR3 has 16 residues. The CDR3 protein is CACDNLGDQYTDKLIF. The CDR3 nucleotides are TGCGCCTGTGACAATTTGGGGGACCAGTACACCGATAAACTCATCTTT.

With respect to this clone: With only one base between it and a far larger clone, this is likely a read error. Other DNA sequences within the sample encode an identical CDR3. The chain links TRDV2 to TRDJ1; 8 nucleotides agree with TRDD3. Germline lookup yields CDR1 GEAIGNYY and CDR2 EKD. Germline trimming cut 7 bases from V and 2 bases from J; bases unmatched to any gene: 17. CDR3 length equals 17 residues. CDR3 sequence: CACDALTGGSPTDKLIF. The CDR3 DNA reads TGTGCCTGCGACGCGCTGACTGGGGGCTCCCCAACCGATAAACTCATCTTT.

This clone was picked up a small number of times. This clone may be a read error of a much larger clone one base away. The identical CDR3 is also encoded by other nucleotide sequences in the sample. The CDR3 protein is CACDTLTDTRTGGYTDKLIF. The CDR3 DNA is TGTGCCTGTGACACCCTCACTGACACGAGGACTGGGGGATACACCGATAAACTCATCTTT. The chain couples TRDV2 to TRDJ1; 10 bases are a match to TRDD3. Germline assignment: CDR1 GEAIGNYY and CDR2 EKD. The V segment lost 0 bases and the J segment 0 bases; nucleotides outside the gene matches: 15. There are 20 residues in the CDR3.

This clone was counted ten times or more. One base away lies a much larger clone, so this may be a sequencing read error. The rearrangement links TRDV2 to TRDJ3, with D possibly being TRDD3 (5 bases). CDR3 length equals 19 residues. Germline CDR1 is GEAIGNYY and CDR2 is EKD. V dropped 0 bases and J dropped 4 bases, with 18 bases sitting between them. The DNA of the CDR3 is TGTGCCTGTGACACCGTTGGGGCTACGCGTCGGTGGGACACCCGACAGATGTTTTTC. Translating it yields CACDTVGATRRWDTRQMFF.

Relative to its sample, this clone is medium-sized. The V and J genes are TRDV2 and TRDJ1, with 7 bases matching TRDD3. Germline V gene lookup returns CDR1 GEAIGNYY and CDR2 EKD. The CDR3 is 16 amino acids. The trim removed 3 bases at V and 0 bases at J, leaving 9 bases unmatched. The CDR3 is CACDSLLGQNTDKLIF. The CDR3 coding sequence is TGTGCCTGTGACTCGTTACTGGGGCAAAACACCGATAAACTCATCTTT.

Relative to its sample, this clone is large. The CDR3 DNA sequence: TGTGCCTGTGAAAGGCTGGGGGACATGTACACCGATAAACTCATCTTT. It is translated as CACERLGDMYTDKLIF. The gene calls are TRDV2 and TRDJ1; 8 bases fit TRDD3. The junction had 9 bases not matched to a gene; V was cut back by 4 bases and J by 0 bases. From germline, CDR1 is GEAIGNYY and CDR2 EKD. CDR3 length equals 16 residues.